The 30 T cell receptor beta chains given below trace back to one sample, sequenced in a study of tumor-infiltrating lymphocytes in primary liver carcinoma. Total RNA (roughly 530 ng) served as template for TCR beta cDNA synthesis primed by a constant-region primer. Three-round nested multiplex PCR performed with slightly modified ARM-PCR produced the TCR beta libraries. Rounds one and two of PCR, each of 10 cycles, were primed with TRBV1-TRBV30 forward primers and a C-beta reverse primer. TCRdb redid the calling of the multiplex PCR reads with MiXCR, one entry per CDR3 protein. Of fewer than 70,000 distinct CDR3 sequences listed, about two thirds are singletons. For each extraction, RNA and DNA were obtained together from roughly 20-30 mg of unsorted bulk tissue. Sequencing used liver tumor tissue from sampling region 2. Subset in this sample: tumor region T2, inferior pole. These receptors were collected from a man aged 35 to 55 with primary liver carcinoma and hepatitis B virus infection.

Concerning this clonotype itself: Given the absence of the conserved phenylalanine or tryptophan at the CDR3 end, a read error is likely. The genes are TRBV12-3 or TRBV12-4 and TRBJ2-5; tentatively, D is TRBD2 (5 bases). The V end lost 3 bases, the J end lost 5 bases, and 10 bases lay between the germline ends. This CDR3 has 13 amino acids. The chain's CDR3 is CASSLSGVETQYI. In nucleotides, the CDR3 is TGTGCCAGCAGTTTGTCCGGGGTTGAGACCCAGTACATC.

With regard to this clonotype: A read error may produce the germline difference seen at one junction end. The CDR3 sequence is CTSGLALGEANTRELFF. CDR3 bases: TGTACCAGTGGCTTAGCATTAGGAGAGGCGAACACCCGGGAGCTGTTTTTT. The rearrangement links TRBV11-2 to TRBJ2-2; D unclear. CDR1 is SGHAT, CDR2 FQNNGV, per germline. The CDR3 consists of 17 residues.

On this clonotype: A junction boundary mismatches the germline segment, possibly from a read error. The chain combines TRBV29-1 with TRBJ2-7; D unclear. CDR3 size: 12 residues. Germline lookup yields CDR1 SQVTM and CDR2 ANQGSEA. CDR3 amino acids: CSAGWGNHEQRF. CDR3 DNA sequence: TGCAGCGCGGGTTGGGGTAATCACGAGCAGCGCTTC.

As concerns this clonotype: A read error may produce the germline difference seen at one junction end. This sequence joins TRBV5-1 and TRBJ2-3; D gene ambiguous. The V gene's germline CDR1 is SGHRS and CDR2 YFSETQ. This CDR3 has 13 amino acids. CDR3 residues: CASRGARPDTQYF. Here the CDR3 DNA reads TGCGCTAGCAGAGGTGCAAGGCCAGATACGCAGTATTTT.

This clonotype was seen a few times. A single base separates this from a much larger clone, so it may be a read error. The CDR3 protein is CASSQGESEMKFF. CDR3 nucleotide sequence: TGTGCCAGCAGCCAAGGGGAAAGCGAGATGAAGTTCTTC. V and J are TRBV14 and TRBJ2-1; D is unclear. The V gene lost 1 base and the J gene lost 14 bases, with 15 bases spanning the gap. This CDR3 has 13 residues. CDR1 is SGHDN and CDR2 is FVKESK in the germline V gene. Together with reference TRBV14 and TRBJ2-1, the CDR3 gives the full variable domain: EAGVTQFPSHSVIEKGQTVTLRCDPISGHDNLYWYRRVMGKEIKFLLHFVKESKQDESGMPNNRFLAERTGGTYSTLKVQPAELEDSGVYFCASSQGESEMKFFGPGTRLTVL.

On this clonotype: A read error may account for a junction end that differs from germline. The CDR3 coding sequence is TGTGCCAGTAGCTTAGGCGGAGGACTTACTCACAATGAGCAGTTCTTC. It encodes CASSLGGGLTHNEQFF. V and J are TRBV11-3 and TRBJ2-1; TRBD2 might be the D (5 bases). Germline CDR1 and CDR2: SGHNT and YENEEA. The CDR3 has 16 amino acids.

V usage is TRBV6-1 and J usage is TRBJ2-1, with 10 bases aligning to TRBD2. Germline-derived CDR1 and CDR2 are MNHNS and SASEGT. The junction had 5 bases not matched to a gene; V was cut back by 1 base and J by 8 bases. This CDR3 is 15 amino acids long. This CDR3 is CASSEEAGGYDEQFF. The CDR3 bases are TGTGCCAGCAGTGAAGAAGCGGGAGGGTACGATGAGCAGTTCTTC.

As regards this clonotype: The junction and the germline gene differ at one end; a read error may be behind it. This rearrangement joins TRBV4-1 to TRBJ2-7; no firm D call. CDR1 MGHRA and CDR2 YSYEKL come from the germline V gene. This CDR3 is 15 amino acids long. In DNA, the CDR3 is TGCACCAGCAGCCAAGATTTGGGATGTGGCTACGAGCTGTACTTC. Protein sequence: CTSSQDLGCGYELYF.

About this clonotype itself: Without the conserved terminal phenylalanine or tryptophan, this CDR3 likely stems from a read error. The chain uses TRBV6-5 and TRBJ2-7; no definite D call. This CDR3 contains 11 residues. The germline V gene has CDR1 MNHEY and CDR2 SVGAGI. The CDR3, as DNA: TGTGTCAGCAGTTCGGGTCGCGAGCAGTACTTA. It translates to CVSSSGREQYL.

Notes on this clonotype: An end of the junction does not agree with germline; a read error may underlie this. This chain links TRBV4-2 with TRBJ1-2; D perhaps matches TRBD1 (6 bases). Germline V CDR1 and CDR2: LGHNA, YNFKEQ. CDR3 length equals 13 residues. CDR3 amino acids: CASNQDTGSGYTF. Written as DNA, the CDR3 is TGTGCCAGCAACCAAGATACAGGGTCTGGCTACACCTTC.

Note on this clonotype: One junction end does not reproduce the germline sequence, and a read error may be involved. The chain uses TRBV11-2 and TRBJ2-3; 9 bases are shared with TRBD2. Germline values: CDR1 SGHAT, CDR2 FQNNGV. CDR3 length: 16 residues. The CDR3 spells CASSLMRLAVTETQYF. As DNA, the CDR3 is TGTGCCAGCAGCTTAATGCGACTAGCGGTGACAGAAACGCAGTATTTT.

In regard to this clonotype: A read error is likely, as this CDR3 ends without the conserved phenylalanine or tryptophan. The J gene is TRBJ2-1, the V gene TRBV7-3, with D perhaps matching TRBD2 (5 bases). The germline V gene encodes CDR1 SGHTA and CDR2 FQGTGA. V was shortened by 0 bases and J by 5 bases, with 8 bases between the two germline ends. CDR3 length: 14 residues. The CDR3 reads CASSLTSADNEQFS. Here the CDR3 DNA reads TGTGCCAGCAGCTTAACTAGCGCTGACAATGAGCAGTTCTCC.

Worth noting for this clonotype: One end of the junction fails to match germline, which may point to a read error. The rearrangement joins TRBV29-1 to TRBJ2-2, with 14 bases matching TRBD2. This CDR3 has 16 amino acids. CDR1 and CDR2 (germline): SQVTM, ANQGSEA. In DNA, the CDR3 is TGCACCGTTGAAGGACTAGCGGGAGGTACCATCGGGGAGCTGTTTTTT. Translating gives CTVEGLAGGTIGELFF.

Turning to this clonotype: One end of the junction fails to match germline, which may point to a read error. The gene calls are TRBV4-2 and TRBJ1-1, with D maybe TRBD1 (5 bases). The CDR3 consists of 17 residues. CDR1 LGHNA and CDR2 YNFKEQ come from the germline V gene. CDR3 DNA: TGTGCCAGCAACCAAGAGTACGGACATGGTTTTTGGGCTGAAGCTTTCTTT. It encodes CASNQEYGHGFWAEAFF.

Points on this clonotype: An end of the junction differs from the germline gene, which may be a read error. V and J are TRBV4-2 and TRBJ2-5, with 14 bases identical to TRBD2. The CDR3 sequence is 18 residues long. Germline V lookup: CDR1 LGHNA, CDR2 YNFKEQ. Written as DNA, the CDR3 is TGTGCCAGTAGCCTAGCGACTAGCGGGAGGGCCGGCTCGGAGACCCAGCACTTC. Amino acids: CASSLATSGRAGSETQHF.

With respect to this clonotype: A read error may account for a junction end that differs from germline. CDR3 region: CASSLGLQPNGQFF. DNA for the CDR3: TGCGCCAGCAGCTTGGGACTCCAACCCAATGGGCAGTTCTTC. This chain uses TRBV5-1 with TRBJ2-1; D unclear. In germline, CDR1 is SGHRS, CDR2 YFSETQ. This CDR3 is built from 14 residues. The whole variable domain, remainder taken from reference TRBV5-1 and TRBJ2-1, is KAGVTQTPRYLIKTRGQQVTLSCSPISGHRSVSWYQQTPGQGLQFLFEYFSETQRNKGNFPGRFSGRQFSNSRSEMNVSTLELGDSALYLCASSLGLQPNGQFFGPGTRLTVL.

A word on this clonotype: The junction departs from germline at one end; a sequencing error may be responsible. The V and J genes are TRBV5-1 and TRBJ2-1; D might be TRBD2 (5 bases). This CDR3 spans 15 amino acids. Germline CDR1 SGHRS, CDR2 YFSETQ. The CDR3, as DNA: TGCGCCAGCAGCCCACTAGATCCTAAGAACAATGAGAAGTTCTTC. Its protein is CASSPLDPKNNEKFF.

The chain joins TRBV7-9 to TRBJ1-3; the D is unclear. V was clipped by 4 bases and J by 13 bases, with 20 bases between them. The CDR3 has 14 residues. Germline CDR1 and CDR2: SEHNR and FQNEAQ (reference sequence). CDR3 sequence reads: CASSSETSGSTIYF. CDR3 DNA: TGTGCCAGCAGCTCGGAGACTAGTGGAAGCACTATATATTTT.

The sample holds many counts of this clonotype. The V and J genes are TRBV5-1 and TRBJ1-4; unclear D gene. The V end was cut by 3 bases, the J end by 8 bases, with 14 bases between. The germline V gene has CDR1 SGHRS and CDR2 YFSETQ. The CDR3 is made up of 14 amino acids. The chain's CDR3 is CASSSQGSGEKLFF. CDR3 DNA sequence: TGCGCCAGCAGCTCGCAAGGAAGCGGGGAAAAACTGTTTTTT.

A word on this clonotype: One end of the junction fails to match germline, which may point to a read error. The chain employs TRBV4-3 and TRBJ2-6; D may match TRBD1 or TRBD2 (5 bases each). Germline CDR1 and CDR2: LGHNA and YSLEER. This CDR3 is built from 14 residues. This chain's CDR3 is CASSQGGGANVLSF. The CDR3 DNA reads as TGCGCCAGCAGCCAAGGTGGGGGAGCCAACGTCCTGAGTTTC.

This clonotype was detected only once. A read error may account for a junction end that differs from germline. The chain joins TRBV9 to TRBJ2-2, with D perhaps TRBD2 (5 bases). Germline CDR1 is SGDLS and CDR2 is YYNGEE. The CDR3 loop spans 15 amino acids. CDR3 loop: CAISVCGSRTGELFF. CDR3 DNA: TGTGCCATCAGCGTATGTGGGAGTCGCACCGGGGAGCTGTTTTTT.

With regard to this clonotype: One end of the junction varies from germline; a read error may be responsible. V usage is TRBV6-2 or TRBV6-3 and J usage is TRBJ2-7; the match to TRBD1 covers 7 bases. Looked up from germline, CDR1 is MNHEY and CDR2 is SVGEGT. The CDR3 covers 15 residues. In DNA, the CDR3 is TGTGCAAGAAGTTACCATCTAGACAGGGCATACGAGCAGCACTTC. Translation gives CARSYHLDRAYEQHF.

A note on this clonotype: Sequence at one end of the junction differs from germline and may be a read error. The chain employs TRBV4-3 and TRBJ2-7, with D perhaps matching TRBD1 or TRBD2 (6 bases each). This CDR3 contains 15 residues. The germline CDR1 and CDR2 sequences are LGHNA and YSLEER. CDR3 sequence: CSSSQDRGAVDERYF. The CDR3 nucleotides read TGCTCCAGCAGCCAAGATAGGGGGGCGGTAGACGAGCGGTACTTC.

This chain uses TRBV11-2 with TRBJ2-3; TRBD2 agrees at 11 bases. After removal of 1 base from V and 7 bases from J, the junction contained 10 bases not matched to a gene. The CDR3 contains 17 residues. The germline V gene has CDR1 SGHAT and CDR2 FQNNGV. The DNA of the CDR3 is TGTGCCAGCAGCTTAGTATTAGCGGGAGGGCTCGAAAATACGCAGTATTTT. This translates into CASSLVLAGGLENTQYF.

This chain links TRBV4-3 with TRBJ2-7; D gene unclear. V shed 0 bases and J shed 9 bases, with 12 bases lying between them. Germline V gene data show CDR1 as LGHNA and CDR2 as YSLEER. The CDR3 covers 13 residues. In nucleotides, the CDR3 is TGCGCCAGCAGCCAAGATAGTTCAACCGGGCAGTACTTC. Translating gives CASSQDSSTGQYF.

The table lists this clonotype with a count of one. The chain links TRBV20-1 to TRBJ2-5, with 11 bases fitting TRBD1. This CDR3 region has 13 residues. Germline V gene sequence: CDR1 DFQATT, CDR2 SNEGSKA (reference sequence). J was trimmed by 2 bases and V by 7 bases; bases with no gene match: 3. The CDR3 is CSDRDRGQETQYF. CDR3 DNA sequence: TGCAGTGATAGGGACAGGGGGCAAGAGACCCAGTACTTC.

Details on this clonotype: The conserved closing phenylalanine or tryptophan is absent in this CDR3, likely reflecting a read error. The DNA for the CDR3 is TGTGCCAACAGCTTGACAGAGGACACTGAAGCTTTCATT. Its translation: CANSLTEDTEAFI. The chain couples TRBV7-9 to TRBJ1-1, with TRBD1 as a possible D gene (5 bases). This CDR3 region has 13 residues. Germline V gene sequence: CDR1 SEHNR, CDR2 FQNEAQ (reference sequence).

This clonotype was seen repeatedly, ten times or more. The V gene is TRBV4-2, the J gene TRBJ1-1; perhaps TRBD1 as D (5 bases). The CDR3 length is 14 residues. V was shortened by 0 bases and J by 8 bases, with 13 bases between the two germline ends. Germline CDR1 LGHNA, CDR2 YNFKEQ. This CDR3 reads CASSQDRGASEAFF. As DNA, the CDR3 is TGTGCCAGCAGCCAAGATCGAGGGGCGTCGGAAGCTTTCTTT.

Regarding this clonotype: Mismatch with germline at one junction end may stem from a read error. The genes are TRBV29-1 and TRBJ2-1; D not certain. Germline CDR1 SQVTM, CDR2 ANQGSEA. CDR3 size: 10 residues. The CDR3: CSVKVYEQLF. The DNA for the CDR3 is TGCAGTGTGAAAGTATACGAGCAGCTCTTC.

With respect to this clonotype: This may come from a read error, since a much larger clone is one base off. The CDR3 end shows no conserved phenylalanine or tryptophan, and so a read error is likely. V is TRBV11-3 and J is TRBJ2-1; D remains unclear. This CDR3 has 12 amino acids. Trimming removed 2 bases at V and 8 bases at J, with 7 bases between. Germline V gene sequence: CDR1 SGHNT, CDR2 YENEEA. CDR3 amino acids: CASSLNAYEQFL. The CDR3 DNA reads TGTGCCAGCAGCTTAAATGCCTATGAGCAGTTCTTA.